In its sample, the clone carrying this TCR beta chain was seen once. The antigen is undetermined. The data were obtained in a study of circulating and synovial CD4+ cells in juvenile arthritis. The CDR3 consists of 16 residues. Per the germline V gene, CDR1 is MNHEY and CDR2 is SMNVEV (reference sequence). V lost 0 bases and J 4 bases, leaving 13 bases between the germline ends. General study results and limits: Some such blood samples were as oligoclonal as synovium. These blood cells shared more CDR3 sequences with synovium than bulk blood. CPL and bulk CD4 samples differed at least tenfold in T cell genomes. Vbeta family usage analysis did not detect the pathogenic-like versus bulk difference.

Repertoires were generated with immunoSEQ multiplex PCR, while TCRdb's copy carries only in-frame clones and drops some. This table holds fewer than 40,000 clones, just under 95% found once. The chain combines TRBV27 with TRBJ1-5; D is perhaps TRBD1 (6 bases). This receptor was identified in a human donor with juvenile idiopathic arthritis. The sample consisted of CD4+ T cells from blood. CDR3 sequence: CASSLSGGRRNQPQHF. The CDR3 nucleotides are TGTGCCAGCAGTTTATCCGGGGGGCGCAGGAATCAGCCCCAGCATTTT.